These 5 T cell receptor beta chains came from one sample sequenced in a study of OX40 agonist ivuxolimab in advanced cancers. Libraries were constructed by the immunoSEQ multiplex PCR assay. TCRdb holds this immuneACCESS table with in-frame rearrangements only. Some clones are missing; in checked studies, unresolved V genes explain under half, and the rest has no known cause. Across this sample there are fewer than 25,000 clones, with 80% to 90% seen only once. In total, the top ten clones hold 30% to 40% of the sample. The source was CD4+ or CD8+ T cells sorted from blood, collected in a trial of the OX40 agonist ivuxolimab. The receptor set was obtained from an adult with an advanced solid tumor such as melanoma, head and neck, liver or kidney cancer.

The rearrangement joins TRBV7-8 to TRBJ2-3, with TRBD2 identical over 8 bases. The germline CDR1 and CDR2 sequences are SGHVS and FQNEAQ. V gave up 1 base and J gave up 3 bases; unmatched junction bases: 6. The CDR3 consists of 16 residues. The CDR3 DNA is TGTGCCAGCAGCTTAGAGATTAGCGGGGTGACAGATACGCAGTATTTT. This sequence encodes CASSLEISGVTDTQYF.

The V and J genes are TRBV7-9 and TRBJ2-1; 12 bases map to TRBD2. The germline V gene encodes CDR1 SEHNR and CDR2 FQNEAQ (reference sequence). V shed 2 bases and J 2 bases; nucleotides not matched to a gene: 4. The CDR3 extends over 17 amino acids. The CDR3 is CASSLPTSGSPYNEQFF. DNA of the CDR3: TGTGCCAGCAGCTTACCGACTAGCGGGAGCCCCTACAATGAGCAGTTCTTC. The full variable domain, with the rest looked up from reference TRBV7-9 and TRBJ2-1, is DTGVSQNPRHKITKRGQNVTFRCDPISEHNRLYWYRQTLGQGPEFLTYFQNEAQLEKSRLLSDRFSAERPKGSFSTLEIQRTEQGDSAMYLCASSLPTSGSPYNEQFFGPGTRLTVL.

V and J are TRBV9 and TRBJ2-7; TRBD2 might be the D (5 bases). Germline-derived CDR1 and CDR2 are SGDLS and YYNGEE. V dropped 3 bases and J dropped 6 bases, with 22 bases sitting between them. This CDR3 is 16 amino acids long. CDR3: CASSAEGKLRLGEQYF. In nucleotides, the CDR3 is TGTGCCAGCAGCGCAGAGGGTAAGCTCCGTCTGGGCGAGCAGTACTTC.

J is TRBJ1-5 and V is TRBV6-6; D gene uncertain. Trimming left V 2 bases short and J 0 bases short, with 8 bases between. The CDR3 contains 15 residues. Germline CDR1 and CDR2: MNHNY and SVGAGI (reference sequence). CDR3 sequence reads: CASSYDIYSNQPQHF. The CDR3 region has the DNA TGTGCCAGCAGTTACGACATATATAGCAATCAGCCCCAGCATTTT.

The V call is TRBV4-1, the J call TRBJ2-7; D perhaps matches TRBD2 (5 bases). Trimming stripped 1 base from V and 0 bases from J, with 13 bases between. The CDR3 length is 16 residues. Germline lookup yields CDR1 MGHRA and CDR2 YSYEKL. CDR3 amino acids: CASSQVWTDLSYEQYF. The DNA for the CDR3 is TGCGCCAGCAGCCAAGTTTGGACTGACCTCTCCTACGAGCAGTACTTC.